This TCR beta chain was observed in a study of T cells in Graves' hyperthyroidism and ophthalmopathy. This clonotype was recorded many times. Using RNA transcripts as the source, TCR beta CDR3 regions were amplified. HTBI primers were used for first-round RT-PCR of the TCR CDR3. One entry per CDR3 protein, called by TCRdb with MiXCR from the multiplex PCR reads. This sample has hundreds of thousands of distinct CDR3 sequences, with approximately 14% found just once. Diagnosis relied on clinical symptoms, serum thyroxine and TRAb, thyroid ultrasound and orbital computed tomography. PBMCs were derived from 10 ml fresh peripheral blood. The germline V gene encodes CDR1 SGDLS and CDR2 YYNGEE. V lost 2 bases to trimming and J lost 2 bases, with 7 bases between them. The CDR3 extends over 13 amino acids.

The clonotype originates from a woman in her late teens or twenties with Graves' hyperthyroidism. Sequencing was carried out using blood. The chain carries TRBV9 and TRBJ1-1; D unclear. The CDR3 loop reads CASSVPPNTEAFF. CDR3 sequence (DNA): TGTGCCAGCAGCGTCCCCCCCAACACTGAAGCTTTCTTT.